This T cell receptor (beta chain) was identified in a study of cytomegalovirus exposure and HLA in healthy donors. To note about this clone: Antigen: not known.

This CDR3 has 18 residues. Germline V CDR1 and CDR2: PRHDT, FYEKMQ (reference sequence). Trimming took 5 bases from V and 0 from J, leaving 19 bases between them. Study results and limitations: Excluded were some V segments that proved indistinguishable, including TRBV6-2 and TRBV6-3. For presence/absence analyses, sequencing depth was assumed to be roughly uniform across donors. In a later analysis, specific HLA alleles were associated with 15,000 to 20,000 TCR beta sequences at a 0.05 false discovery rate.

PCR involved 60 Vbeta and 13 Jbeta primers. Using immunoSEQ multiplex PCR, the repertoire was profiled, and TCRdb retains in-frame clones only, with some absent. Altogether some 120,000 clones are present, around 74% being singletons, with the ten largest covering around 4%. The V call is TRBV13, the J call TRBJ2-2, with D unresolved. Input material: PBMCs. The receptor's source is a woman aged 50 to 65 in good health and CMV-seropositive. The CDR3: CASSVGRRQSANTGELFF. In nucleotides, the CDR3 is TGTGCCAGCAGCGTGGGCAGGCGTCAGTCAGCGAACACCGGGGAGCTGTTTTTT.